The 19 T cell receptor beta chains below all came from one sample that was sequenced in a study of cytomegalovirus exposure and HLA in healthy donors. The PCR contained 60 Vbeta and 13 Jbeta primers. Profiling relied on immunoSEQ multiplex PCR, and the TCRdb table lists in-frame clones only, not all of them. The table lists about 140,000 clones, under 85% of them singletons, with about 0.91% in the top ten. The material sequenced was PBMCs. These receptors came from a man aged 18-30 years in good health and CMV-seronegative.

The J gene is TRBJ1-1, the V gene TRBV5-1; D unclear. CDR3 length equals 13 residues. Trimming took 6 bases from V and 5 from J, leaving 14 bases between them. Germline CDR1 reads SGHRS; CDR2 reads YFSETQ. CDR3 protein: CASTAEGRTEAFF. In nucleotides, the CDR3 is TGCGCCAGCACGGCGGAGGGTCGAACTGAAGCTTTCTTT.

The chain joins TRBV2 to TRBJ1-5; tentative D call: TRBD1 (5 bases). Trimming removed 6 bases from V and 4 bases from J, with 34 bases in between. There are 21 residues in the CDR3. Per germline, CDR1 SNHLY and CDR2 FYNNEI. CDR3: CASSTPWGGSQSGTWNQPQHF. The CDR3 DNA reads as TGTGCCAGCAGCACCCCCTGGGGGGGGTCCCAATCGGGGACTTGGAATCAGCCCCAGCATTTT. Looking up the rest from reference TRBV2 and TRBJ1-5 gives the full variable domain: EPEVTQTPSHQVTQMGQEVILRCVPISNHLYFYWYRQILGQKVEFLVSFYNNEISEKSEIFDDQFSVERPDGSNFTLKIRSTKLEDSAMYFCASSTPWGGSQSGTWNQPQHFGDGTRLSIL.

The rearrangement uses TRBV2 and TRBJ2-7; 12 bases align to TRBD2. V was pared by 5 bases and J by 2 bases, with 13 bases of the junction left unmatched. Germline loops: CDR1 SNHLY, CDR2 FYNNEI. This CDR3 is built from 18 residues. CDR3 residues: CASSTALAGGRVAYEQYF. CDR3 in DNA: TGTGCCAGCAGTACGGCCCTAGCGGGGGGGCGGGTCGCCTACGAGCAGTACTTC. Complete variable domain (other parts from reference TRBV2 and TRBJ2-7): EPEVTQTPSHQVTQMGQEVILRCVPISNHLYFYWYRQILGQKVEFLVSFYNNEISEKSEIFDDQFSVERPDGSNFTLKIRSTKLEDSAMYFCASSTALAGGRVAYEQYFGPGTRLTVT.

The gene calls are TRBV9 and TRBJ1-3, with D unclear. CDR3 length: 15 residues. Trimming pared 4 bases from V and 0 bases from J, leaving 11 bases between. The germline gives CDR1 SGDLS, CDR2 YYNGEE. Written as DNA, the CDR3 is TGTGCCAGCAGCCCAGGCCCCTACTCTGGAAACACCATATATTTT. Amino acids: CASSPGPYSGNTIYF.

The chain combines TRBV6-5 with TRBJ1-1; perhaps TRBD1 as D (6 bases). V lost 2 bases to trimming and J lost 7 bases, with 11 bases between them. CDR1 is MNHEY and CDR2 is SVGAGI in the germline V gene. The length of the CDR3 is 13 residues. CDR3 protein: CASSYAGAYEAFF. The CDR3 DNA follows: TGTGCCAGCAGTTACGCGGGGGCTTATGAAGCTTTCTTT.

This rearrangement joins TRBV15 to TRBJ2-3; 8 bases fit TRBD1. Germline CDR1 reads LNHNV; CDR2 reads YYDKDF (reference sequence). CDR3 size: 17 residues. The V and J ends lost 4 bases and 5 bases, in that order; junction bases with no gene match: 14. The CDR3 reads CATSTGQGKIRGDTQYF. The CDR3 DNA reads as TGTGCCACCAGCACCGGACAGGGTAAAATCAGGGGAGATACGCAGTATTTT.

The V and J genes are TRBV7-9 and TRBJ1-1; 8 bases agree with TRBD1. The germline V gene encodes CDR1 SEHNR and CDR2 FQNEAQ (reference sequence). The CDR3 is made up of 14 amino acids. J gave up 7 bases and V 5 bases, and 9 bases lay outside the gene matches. CDR3 sequence: CASSMRTGRHEAFF. CDR3 in DNA: TGTGCCAGCAGCATGAGGACAGGGAGGCATGAAGCTTTCTTT.

The chain recombines TRBV5-8 with TRBJ1-1; D remains ambiguous. V lost 0 bases to trimming and J lost 5 bases, with 8 bases between them. The CDR3 covers 13 residues. Germline V CDR1 and CDR2: SGHTS, YDEGEE. The DNA for the CDR3 is TGTGCCAGCAGCTTGGGGTGGCAAACTGAAGCTTTCTTT. Translating it yields CASSLGWQTEAFF.

This clone was observed a few times. The V gene is TRBV13, the J gene TRBJ2-5; a weak D match, TRBD1 (6 bases). V was shortened by 5 bases and J by 2 bases, with 15 bases between the two germline ends. The CDR3 covers 15 residues. The germline V gene has CDR1 PRHDT and CDR2 FYEKMQ (reference sequence). The CDR3 is CASSPAGTRQETQYF. The CDR3 DNA reads TGTGCCAGCAGCCCAGCCGGGACACGTCAAGAGACCCAGTACTTC.

The chain joins TRBV2 to TRBJ1-2; 9 bases agree with TRBD1. Germline V gene data show CDR1 as SNHLY and CDR2 as FYNNEI. Losses at the gene ends were 5 bases for V and 3 bases for J; bases not matched to a gene: 4. This CDR3 region has 14 residues. The CDR3 is CASSLQGADYGYTF. CDR3 nucleotide sequence: TGTGCCAGCAGTTTACAGGGGGCGGACTATGGCTACACCTTC.

This clone appeared once. The rearrangement joins TRBV5-1 to TRBJ1-4; 9 positions match TRBD1. CDR1 is SGHRS, CDR2 YFSETQ, per germline. The CDR3 runs to 15 residues. The V gene end was trimmed by 4 bases and the J gene end by 5 bases; junction bases not matched to a gene: 6. CDR3 nucleotide sequence: TGCGCCAGCAGCGGGGGACAGGGCGTAAATGAAAAACTGTTTTTT. Residues: CASSGGQGVNEKLFF.

The chain joins TRBV25-1 to TRBJ2-5; 10 nucleotides agree with TRBD1. V dropped 4 bases and J dropped 4; count of bases not matched to a gene: 12. The germline V gene has CDR1 MGHDK and CDR2 SYGVNS. The CDR3 totals 17 residues. The CDR3 reads CASSGRPRQGAGETQYF. The CDR3 nucleotides are TGTGCCAGCAGTGGTCGGCCGAGACAGGGGGCTGGAGAGACCCAGTACTTC.

The chain uses TRBV10-3 and TRBJ1-2; D call uncertain. Germline V CDR1 and CDR2: ENHRY, SYGVKD. The V end was cut by 4 bases, the J end by 0 bases, with 15 bases between. The CDR3 loop spans 16 amino acids. The CDR3 loop is CAISGAGPSTNYGYTF. CDR3 DNA sequence: TGTGCCATCAGTGGGGCCGGCCCCTCTACTAACTATGGCTACACCTTC.

The chain carries TRBV6-4 and TRBJ2-7; 15 bases fit TRBD2. This CDR3 is 18 amino acids long. The V gene end was trimmed by 0 bases and the J gene end by 0 bases; junction bases not matched to a gene: 3. Germline CDR1 and CDR2: MRHNA and SNTAGT. This CDR3 is CASSDSGLAGGSSYEQYF. CDR3 in DNA: TGTGCCAGCAGTGACTCGGGACTAGCGGGGGGAAGCTCCTACGAGCAGTACTTC.

The chain couples TRBV19 to TRBJ1-2, with 8 bases lining up with TRBD1. The CDR3 covers 13 residues. V gave up 5 bases and J gave up 3 bases; unmatched junction bases: 2. The germline V gene encodes CDR1 LNHDA and CDR2 SQIVND (reference sequence). The CDR3, as DNA: TGTGCCAGTAGTGTGACAGGGGACTATGGCTACACCTTC. Amino acids: CASSVTGDYGYTF.

This clone was observed a single time. J is TRBJ2-7 and V is TRBV7-2; 10 positions match TRBD1. Germline V lookup: CDR1 SGHTA, CDR2 FQGNSA. CDR3 length: 15 amino acids. The trim removed 4 bases at V and 7 bases at J, leaving 10 bases unmatched. CDR3 sequence (DNA): TGTGCCAGCAGCTCAAGACAGGGGGCCCCTCGAGAGCAGTACTTC. It translates to CASSSRQGAPREQYF.

The chain employs TRBV7-9 and TRBJ2-1; D possibly corresponds to TRBD1 (6 bases). This CDR3 is built from 15 residues. With 6 bases removed from V and 9 bases from J, the gap between germline ends came to 21 bases. CDR1 is SEHNR and CDR2 is FQNEAQ in the germline V gene (reference sequence). CDR3 amino acids: CASSGGQGPLAEQFF. CDR3 coding DNA: TGTGCCAGCAGTGGGGGACAAGGGCCTTTGGCTGAGCAGTTCTTC.

This chain links TRBV14 with TRBJ2-1, with TRBD2 as a possible D gene (6 bases). The V end was cut by 4 bases, the J end by 4 bases, with 17 bases between. The CDR3 consists of 16 residues. Looked up from germline, CDR1 is SGHDN and CDR2 is FVKESK. The CDR3 region has the DNA TGTGCCAGCAGCCTTAGCGGCGCGGGGTTATACAATGAGCAGTTCTTC. It encodes CASSLSGAGLYNEQFF.

The chain carries TRBV7-6 and TRBJ1-1; no firm D call. This CDR3 spans 13 amino acids. V gave up 3 bases and J gave up 5 bases, with 10 bases separating them. Germline V gives CDR1 SGHVS, CDR2 FNYEAQ. CDR3: CASSLRTTTEAFF. The CDR3 bases are TGTGCCAGCAGCTTGCGAACTACTACTGAAGCTTTCTTT.